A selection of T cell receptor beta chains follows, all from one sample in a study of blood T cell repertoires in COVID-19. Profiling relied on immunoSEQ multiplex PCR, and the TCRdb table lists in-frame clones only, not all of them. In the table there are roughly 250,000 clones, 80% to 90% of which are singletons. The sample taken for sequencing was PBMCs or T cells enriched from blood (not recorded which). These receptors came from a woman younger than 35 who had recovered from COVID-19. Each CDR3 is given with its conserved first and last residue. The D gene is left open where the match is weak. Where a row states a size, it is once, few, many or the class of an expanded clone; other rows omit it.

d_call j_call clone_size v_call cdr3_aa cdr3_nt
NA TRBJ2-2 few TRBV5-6 CASSLLLGTGELFF TGTGCCAGCAGCCTCTTACTAGGGACCGGGGAGCTGTTTTTT
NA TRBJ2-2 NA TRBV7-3 CASSWTYTGELFF TGTGCCAGCAGCTGGACATACACCGGGGAGCTGTTTTTT
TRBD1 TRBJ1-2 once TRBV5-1 CASRSVAGGYGYTF TGCGCCAGCAGATCGGTGGCAGGGGGCTATGGCTACACCTTC
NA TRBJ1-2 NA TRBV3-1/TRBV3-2 CASSQGGTANYGYTF TGTGCCAGCAGCCAAGGCGGGACGGCTAACTATGGCTACACCTTC
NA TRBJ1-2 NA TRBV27 CASSLSRLGGYTF TGTGCCAGCAGTTTATCAAGGCTCGGGGGCTACACCTTC
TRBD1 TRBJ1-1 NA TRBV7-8 CASSPDRPEAFF TGTGCCAGCAGCCCGGACAGGCCAGAAGCTTTCTTT
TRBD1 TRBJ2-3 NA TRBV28 CASSRDRATDTQYF TGTGCCAGCAGCCGGGACAGGGCCACAGATACGCAGTATTTT
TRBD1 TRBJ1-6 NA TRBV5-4 CASSLDRDLSPLHF TGTGCCAGCAGCCTGGACAGGGATCTTTCACCCCTCCACTTT
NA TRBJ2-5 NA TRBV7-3 CASSSFGNQETQYF TGTGCCAGCAGCTCTTTCGGTAATCAAGAGACCCAGTACTTC
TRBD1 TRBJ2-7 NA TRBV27 CASSPRAGGPYEQYF TGTGCCAGCAGTCCCAGGGCAGGGGGCCCCTACGAGCAGTACTTC
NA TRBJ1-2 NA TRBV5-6 CATEKGGIYGYTF TGTGCCACCGAAAAGGGAGGAATCTATGGCTACACCTTC
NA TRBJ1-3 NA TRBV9 CASSAGIQGNTIYF TGTGCCAGCAGCGCAGGGATTCAAGGAAACACCATATATTTT
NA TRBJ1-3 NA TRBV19 CASIEEDSGNTIYF TGTGCCAGTATAGAGGAAGACTCTGGAAACACCATATATTTT
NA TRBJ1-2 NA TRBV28 CASTNSYGYTF TGTGCCAGCACCAACAGCTATGGCTACACCTTC
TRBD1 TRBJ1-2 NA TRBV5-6 CASSLGGQANNYGYTF TGTGCCAGCAGCCTGGGCGGACAGGCTAATAACTATGGCTACACCTTC
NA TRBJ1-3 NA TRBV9 CASSSQTDSTAFSGNTIYF TGTGCCAGCAGCTCACAGACAGATAGTACTGCTTTCTCTGGAAACACCATATATTTT
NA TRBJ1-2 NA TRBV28 CASSLQGRVGYTF TGTGCCAGCAGTTTACAGGGGAGAGTTGGCTACACCTTC
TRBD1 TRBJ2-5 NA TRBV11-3 CASSPGSSGQGVSETQYF TGTGCCAGCAGCCCCGGCTCCTCGGGACAGGGGGTTTCTGAGACCCAGTACTTC
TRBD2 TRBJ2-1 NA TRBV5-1 CASRPGTSDYNEQFF TGCGCCAGCAGACCCGGGACTAGCGACTACAATGAGCAGTTCTTC
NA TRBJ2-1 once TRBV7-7 CASSLAGGYEQFF TGTGCTAGCAGCTTAGCAGGAGGGTATGAGCAGTTCTTC
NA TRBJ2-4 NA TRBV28 CASSFGQKLAKNIQYF TGTGCCAGCAGTTTTGGGCAGAAGCTAGCCAAAAACATTCAGTACTTC
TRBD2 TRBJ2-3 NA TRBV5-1 CASSAPGLAGGVDTQYF TGCGCCAGCAGCGCACCGGGACTAGCGGGGGGAGTCGATACGCAGTATTTT
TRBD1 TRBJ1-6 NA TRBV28 CASSPRTGMNNSPLHF TGTGCCAGCAGTCCGAGGACAGGGATGAATAATTCACCCCTCCACTTT
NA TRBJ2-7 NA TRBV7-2 CASSSQVTYEQYF TGTGCCAGCAGCAGCCAGGTTACCTACGAGCAGTACTTC
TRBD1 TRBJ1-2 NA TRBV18 CASSPETGFNYGYTF TGTGCCAGCTCACCAGAGACAGGGTTCAACTATGGCTACACCTTC
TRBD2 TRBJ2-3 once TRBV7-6 CASSHGRGLAGITDTQYF TGTGCCAGCAGCCACGGGCGGGGACTAGCGGGGATCACAGATACGCAGTATTTT
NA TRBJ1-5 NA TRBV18 CASSPSGNQPQHF TGTGCCAGCTCACCATCAGGGAATCAGCCCCAGCATTTT
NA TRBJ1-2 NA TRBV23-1 CASSLGADGYTF TGCGCCAGCAGTCTAGGGGCGGATGGCTACACCTTC
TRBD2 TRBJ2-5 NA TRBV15 CATSRGRTSGNQETQYF TGTGCCACCAGCAGAGGAAGGACTAGCGGCAACCAAGAGACCCAGTACTTC
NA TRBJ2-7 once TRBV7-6 CASSLSHSRGSYEQYF TGTGCCAGCAGCTTAAGTCATAGCAGGGGATCCTACGAGCAGTACTTC
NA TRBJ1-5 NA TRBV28 CASSTERGGLDQPQHF TGTGCCAGCAGTACAGAACGGGGGGGGCTTGATCAGCCCCAGCATTTT
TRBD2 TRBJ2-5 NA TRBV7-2 CASSSPGLEVVETQYF TGTGCCAGCAGCTCGCCGGGACTAGAAGTCGTAGAGACCCAGTACTTC
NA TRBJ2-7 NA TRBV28 CASTSPGAFSYEQYF TGTGCCAGCACCTCACCAGGGGCCTTCTCCTACGAGCAGTACTTC
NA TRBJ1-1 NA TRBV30 CAWGGGHNTEAFF TGTGCCTGGGGCGGGGGACACAACACTGAAGCTTTCTTT
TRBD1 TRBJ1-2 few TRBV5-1 CASSLTSTGGVYGYTF TGCGCCAGCAGCTTGACCTCTACAGGGGGTGTCTATGGCTACACCTTC
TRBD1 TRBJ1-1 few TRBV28 CASTLTGGGTEAFF TGTGCCAGCACCCTGACAGGGGGTGGCACTGAAGCTTTCTTT
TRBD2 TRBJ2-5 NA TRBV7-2 CASSLGVGGGTQETQYF TGTGCCAGCAGCTTAGGAGTGGGCGGGGGGACCCAAGAGACCCAGTACTTC
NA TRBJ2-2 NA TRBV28 CARPGLFPTGELFF TGTGCCAGGCCGGGACTGTTCCCCACCGGGGAGCTGTTTTTT
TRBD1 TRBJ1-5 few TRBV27 CATKSGQGYQPQHF TGTGCCACCAAATCGGGACAGGGTTATCAGCCCCAGCATTTT
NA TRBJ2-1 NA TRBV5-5 CASSPGQFYEQFF TGTGCCAGCAGCCCCGGACAGTTTTATGAGCAGTTCTTC
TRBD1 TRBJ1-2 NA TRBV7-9 CASSYNRGRSVYGYTF TGTGCCAGCAGCTACAACAGGGGGCGATCCGTCTATGGCTACACCTTC
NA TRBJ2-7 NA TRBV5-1 CASSPGTPELTYEQYF TGCGCCAGCAGCCCGGGGACACCAGAACTCACCTACGAGCAGTACTTC
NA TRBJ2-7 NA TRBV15 CATSRDRRAYEQYF TGTGCCACCAGCAGAGATCGGAGGGCCTACGAGCAGTACTTC
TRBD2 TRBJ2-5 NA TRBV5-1 CASSLARGVKETQYF TGCGCCAGCAGCTTGGCCCGGGGGGTTAAAGAGACCCAGTACTTC
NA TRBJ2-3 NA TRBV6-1 CASSEARLAADTQYF TGTGCCAGCAGTGAAGCGCGGCTAGCTGCAGATACGCAGTATTTT
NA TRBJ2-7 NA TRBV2 CASKLQASYEQYF TGTGCCAGCAAGTTGCAGGCCTCCTACGAGCAGTACTTC
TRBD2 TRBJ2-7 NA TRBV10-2 CASVGGYYEQYF TGCGCCAGCGTGGGGGGGTACTACGAGCAGTACTTC
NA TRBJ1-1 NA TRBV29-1 CSVGGAVNEAFF TGCAGCGTTGGCGGGGCTGTAAATGAAGCTTTCTTT
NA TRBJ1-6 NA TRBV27 CASTPRGAVWSSYNSPLHF TGTGCCAGCACACCACGGGGAGCAGTCTGGTCATCCTATAATTCACCCCTCCACTTT
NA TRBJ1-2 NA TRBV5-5 CASSLATSRNYGYTF TGTGCCAGCAGCTTGGCGACTTCCCGTAACTATGGCTACACCTTC
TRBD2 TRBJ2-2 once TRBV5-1 CASSFLSGGVNTGELFF TGCGCCAGCAGCTTCTTGAGCGGGGGGGTAAACACCGGGGAGCTGTTTTTT
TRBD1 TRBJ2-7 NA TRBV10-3 CAISESGRGNEQYF TGTGCCATCAGTGAGTCGGGCAGGGGGAACGAGCAGTACTTC
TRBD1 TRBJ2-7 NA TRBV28 CASSTPGTGRNEQYF TGTGCCAGCAGTACCCCCGGGACAGGTCGCAACGAGCAGTACTTC
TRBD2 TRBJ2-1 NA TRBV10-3 CAISPGLAGGAREQFF TGTGCCATCAGCCCCGGACTAGCGGGGGGCGCACGTGAGCAGTTCTTC
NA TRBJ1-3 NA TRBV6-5 CASSWEGFGNTIYF TGTGCCAGCAGTTGGGAGGGATTCGGAAACACCATATATTTT
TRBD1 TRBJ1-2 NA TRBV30 CAWTTGTGVEGYTF TGTGCCTGGACGACCGGGACAGGGGTGGAGGGCTACACCTTC
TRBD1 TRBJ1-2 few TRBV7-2 CASSLGGQGPLFYGYTF TGTGCCAGCAGCTTGGGGGGACAGGGCCCCCTCTTCTATGGCTACACCTTC